This T cell receptor (beta chain) was retrieved from a study of PD-1 blockade in classical Hodgkin lymphoma. The assay was immunoSEQ multiplex PCR, and TCRdb's table has in-frame clones only and misses some. This sample has about 30,000 clones, with around 84% found just once. On this clone itself: No antigen is known for it.

Time point in this sample: cycle 4 day 1 (C4D1), after less than 7 weeks of nivolumab. Every patient was affected by relapse after autologous stem cell transplantation, while exposure to brentuximab vedotin was not uniform. Magnetic negative selection purified CD4+ T cells from thawed PBMCs. General observations from the study: Differences between repertoires have undefined causes, possibly disease activity or prior therapy. Nivolumab initiated under 1 year post-ASCT led to patient exclusion. Those achieving complete response showed baseline diversity like newly diagnosed patients.

Germline assignment: CDR1 SGHTA and CDR2 FQGTGA. With 5 bases clipped from V and 0 bases from J, the junction kept 13 bases outside the gene matches. The CDR3 is made up of 20 amino acids. The sequence came from a human donor with classical Hodgkin lymphoma. J is TRBJ2-3 and V is TRBV7-3; TRBD2 aligns across 14 bases. The sample was CD4+ T cells from blood, taken before the fourth cycle of nivolumab. For the CDR3, the DNA is TGTGCCAGCAGCCCAAGACTAGCGGGGGGGCAAACCTACAGCACAGATACGCAGTATTTT. Amino acid sequence: CASSPRLAGGQTYSTDTQYF.